A single sample gave rise to the 16 T cell receptor beta chains below, sequenced in a study of blood T cell repertoires in COVID-19. Sequencing used immunoSEQ multiplex PCR; TCRdb keeps in-frame clones, though not all of them. The repertoire includes under 350,000 clones, roughly 85% of them detected once, and 8.5% to 9.5% sits in the top ten. The specimen sequenced was peripheral blood. These receptors were collected from a woman between 45 and 65 years old who had recovered from COVID-19.

J is TRBJ2-7 and V is TRBV5-8, with 12 bases identical to TRBD2. Per germline, CDR1 SGHTS and CDR2 YDEGEE. Trimming took 3 bases from V and 4 from J; bases not matched to a gene: 5. CDR3 length: 15 amino acids. Here the CDR3 reads CASSSGLAGLYEQYF. In DNA form, the CDR3 reads TGTGCCAGCAGCTCCGGACTAGCGGGACTATACGAGCAGTACTTC.

Of note for this clone: The junction departs from germline at one end; a sequencing error may be responsible. The CDR3 nucleotides are TGTGCCAGCAGTGACTCGGCAGGGGTCCTGCCCCAGCATTTT. This encodes CASSDSAGVLPQHF. The J gene is TRBJ1-5, the V gene TRBV6-5, with a tentative D call TRBD1 (6 bases). The germline V gene has CDR1 MNHEY and CDR2 SVGAGI. The CDR3 sequence is 14 residues long.

The rearrangement joins TRBV28 to TRBJ2-7; perhaps TRBD1 as D (8 bases). Germline CDR1 MDHEN, CDR2 SYDVKM. V lost 7 bases to trimming and J lost 4 bases, with 14 bases between them. This CDR3 is built from 13 residues. CDR3 DNA sequence: TGTGCCAGCAACAGGGGGGGGTTTTACGAGCAGTACTTC. It yields the protein CASNRGGFYEQYF.

At least ten counts were recorded for this clone. CDR3 DNA sequence: TGTGCCAGCAGCCCGGACAGGGTCATTGGAAACACCATATATTTT. Translating gives CASSPDRVIGNTIYF. The chain combines TRBV5-5 with TRBJ1-3; 8 bases agree with TRBD1. This CDR3 has 15 residues. Looked up from germline, CDR1 is SGHKS and CDR2 is YYEKEE (reference sequence). V lost 4 bases, J lost 3 bases, and 6 bases stayed unmatched.

The J gene is TRBJ1-2, the V gene TRBV28; TRBD1 might be the D (6 bases). Germline V lookup: CDR1 MDHEN, CDR2 SYDVKM. This CDR3 has 12 amino acids. Deletions cut 2 bases from V and 9 bases from J, with 10 bases between. The DNA for the CDR3 is TGTGCCAGCAGTTTAACAGGGTATAGCTACACCTTC. It translates to CASSLTGYSYTF.

The chain joins TRBV7-9 to TRBJ1-3; D is unclear. From germline, CDR1 is SEHNR and CDR2 FQNEAQ (reference sequence). The CDR3 runs to 15 residues. The V and J ends lost 2 bases and 0 bases respectively, with 8 bases between them. CDR3 nucleotide sequence: TGTGCCAGCAGCTTATCACGGAGCTCTGGAAACACCATATATTTT. Encoded protein: CASSLSRSSGNTIYF.

V gene TRBV3-1 (or the pseudogene TRBV3-2) combines with J gene TRBJ1-1; D is undetermined. This CDR3 has 12 amino acids. The germline V gene encodes CDR1 LGHDT and CDR2 YNNKEL (reference sequence). V was pared by 1 base and J by 10 bases, with 10 bases between. This CDR3 reads CASSQGIRGAFF. The CDR3 bases are TGTGCCAGCAGCCAAGGTATCCGGGGAGCTTTCTTT.

V is TRBV24-1 and J is TRBJ1-1, with D unclear. V was shortened by 7 bases and J by 9 bases, with 11 bases between the two germline ends. Germline V gene sequence: CDR1 KGHDR, CDR2 SFDVKD. This CDR3 region has 11 residues. This CDR3 is CATSRGLQAFF. The DNA for the CDR3 is TGTGCCACCAGCAGAGGACTCCAAGCTTTCTTT.

Concerning this clone: Mismatch with germline at one junction end may stem from a read error. The chain uses TRBV7-9 and TRBJ2-7; 8 positions agree with TRBD1. Per germline, CDR1 SEHNR and CDR2 FQNEAQ (reference sequence). This CDR3 is 12 amino acids long. CDR3 DNA: TGTGCCAGCAGCTTGCAGGGGGCGCGCAAAGACTTC. It specifies CASSLQGARKDF.

The rearrangement joins TRBV13 to TRBJ2-3, with D unresolved. The V end was cut by 1 base, the J end by 1 base, with 3 bases between. This CDR3 contains 13 residues. Germline V gives CDR1 PRHDT, CDR2 FYEKMQ (reference sequence). CDR3 loop: CASSLVGTDTQYF. CDR3 DNA: TGTGCCAGCAGCTTAGTCGGCACAGATACGCAGTATTTT.

Here the CDR3 reads CASRDSTGTRGGYGYTF. DNA of the CDR3: TGTGCCAGTAGAGACTCGACCGGGACCCGGGGGGGCTATGGCTACACCTTC. J is TRBJ1-2 and V is TRBV19; D possibly corresponds to TRBD1 (5 bases). CDR3 length: 17 residues. V was pared by 6 bases and J by 4 bases, with 24 bases between. CDR1 is LNHDA, CDR2 SQIVND, per germline (reference sequence).

The CDR3 DNA reads TGTGCCAGCTCACCAAGGGGCTCGAACACTGAAGCTTTCTTT. Protein product: CASSPRGSNTEAFF. This chain connects TRBV18 to TRBJ1-1, with a possible D match to TRBD1 (5 bases). Germline V gene lookup returns CDR1 KGHSH and CDR2 LQKENI. The CDR3 has 14 amino acids. The V gene lost 2 bases and the J gene lost 1 base, with 8 bases spanning the gap.

This clone was recorded only once. J is TRBJ1-6 and V is TRBV16, with D unclear. Trimming removed 2 bases at V and 12 bases at J, with 17 bases between. This CDR3 has 15 residues. Germline V lookup: CDR1 KGHSY, CDR2 FQNENV. The CDR3 reads CASSQGSRTWEPLHF. The CDR3 nucleotides read TGTGCCAGCAGCCAAGGGAGCCGAACGTGGGAACCCCTCCACTTT.

This sequence joins TRBV9 and TRBJ2-2; TRBD2 matches 9 bases. J was trimmed by 1 base and V by 5 bases; bases with no gene match: 0. The length of the CDR3 is 14 residues. Germline V gene sequence: CDR1 SGDLS, CDR2 YYNGEE. In DNA form, the CDR3 reads TGTGCCAGCAGACTAGCGGGGAACACCGGGGAGCTGTTTTTT. Its translation is CASRLAGNTGELFF.

The chain has TRBV10-3 and TRBJ2-2; D gene ambiguous. Germline V lookup: CDR1 ENHRY, CDR2 SYGVKD. V was pared by 0 bases and J by 1 base, with 9 bases between. This CDR3 spans 16 amino acids. CDR3 in DNA: TGTGCCATCAGTGAGTCAAGCATCCTGAACACCGGGGAGCTGTTTTTT. This sequence encodes CAISESSILNTGELFF.

V is TRBV5-1 and J is TRBJ1-1; D gene ambiguous. The CDR3 is 15 amino acids. CDR1 SGHRS and CDR2 YFSETQ come from the germline V gene. V lost 0 bases and J lost 1, with 10 bases in between. The CDR3 bases are TGCGCCAGCAGCTTGGTGGGCGGGGAGAACACTGAAGCTTTCTTT. Translated, it gives CASSLVGGENTEAFF.